Presented here are 14 T cell receptor beta chains from one specimen sequenced in a study of regulatory T cells in long-lasting Graves disease. Stated time point: newly diagnosed GD, antithyroid drugs for less than 3 months. Extracted RNA from PBMCs served as the source of the TCR library. To make TCR beta libraries, researchers used iRepertoire HTBI primers and Arm-PCR of CDR3 regions. TCRdb reprocessed the multiplex PCR reads via MiXCR and lists one record per CDR3 protein. The sample comprises 620,000 or so distinct CDR3 sequences, 16% of which are singletons, and around 18% rests with the top ten. These sequences were also reported in another study, on T cells in Graves' hyperthyroidism and ophthalmopathy.

Sequenced here: peripheral blood mononuclear cells (PBMCs), sampled at new diagnosis, from a patient treated with antithyroid drugs. The receptor set was obtained from a woman aged 30 to 39 with Graves disease.

This clonotype has a count of ten or more. This sequence joins TRBV15 and TRBJ2-3; the match to TRBD1 covers 8 bases. After removal of 1 base from V and 6 bases from J, the junction contained 6 bases not matched to a gene. The CDR3 runs to 15 residues. Germline V lookup: CDR1 LNHNV, CDR2 YYDKDF (reference sequence). The CDR3 loop reads CATSRVGQGKDTQYF. CDR3 nucleotides: TGTGCCACCAGCAGAGTTGGACAGGGAAAGGATACGCAGTATTTT.

This clonotype has a handful of counts. V is TRBV27 and J is TRBJ2-6; D remains unclear. Germline-derived CDR1 and CDR2 are MNHEY and SMNVEV (reference sequence). The CDR3 length is 16 residues. With 8 bases removed from V and 4 bases from J, the gap between germline ends came to 18 bases. The CDR3: CASGTTAAWGANVLTF. For the CDR3, the DNA is TGTGCCAGCGGAACCACCGCTGCGTGGGGGGCCAACGTCCTGACTTTC.

This clonotype was detected many times. V is TRBV18 and J is TRBJ1-1; TRBD1 matches 7 bases. CDR3 length: 12 residues. Unmatched junction bases numbered 6, after V lost 10 bases and J lost 4 bases. Germline V CDR1 and CDR2: KGHSH, LQKENI. The DNA for the CDR3 is TGTGCCACCGAACAGGGGAGCACTGAAGCTTTCTTT. Translated, it gives CATEQGSTEAFF. Using reference TRBV18 and TRBJ1-1 for the parts outside the CDR3, the full variable domain is NAGVMQNPRHLVRRRGQEARLRCSPMKGHSHVYWYRQLPEEGLKFMVYLQKENIIDESGMPKERFSAEFPKEGPSILRIQQVVRGDSAAYFCATEQGSTEAFFGQGTRLTVV.

This clonotype has more than one count but fewer than ten. The genes are TRBV12-3 or TRBV12-4 and TRBJ1-2; TRBD1 matches 7 bases. The CDR3 has 14 residues. Germline trimming cut 5 bases from V and 4 bases from J; bases unmatched to any gene: 7. The CDR3 DNA is TGTGCCAGCAGTCAGGGACAGAGTTTCTATGGCTACACCTTC. It is translated as CASSQGQSFYGYTF.

This clonotype was picked up many times. This chain links TRBV6-1 with TRBJ2-1; D may match TRBD1 or TRBD2 (5 bases each). Trimming left V 7 bases short and J 2 bases short, with 12 bases between. The germline CDR1 and CDR2 sequences are MNHNS and SASEGT. This CDR3 has 14 residues. The CDR3 sequence is CASTRGATYNEQFF. For the CDR3, the DNA is TGTGCCAGCACAAGGGGAGCGACCTACAATGAGCAGTTCTTC.

This clonotype was seen repeatedly, ten times or more. The chain recombines TRBV27 with TRBJ1-1; no firm D call. Per the germline V gene, CDR1 is MNHEY and CDR2 is SMNVEV (reference sequence). With 6 bases removed from V and 3 bases from J, the gap between germline ends came to 11 bases. The CDR3 covers 13 residues. CDR3 sequence: CASSTGRHTEAFF. The CDR3, as DNA: TGTGCCAGCAGCACCGGGAGGCACACTGAAGCTTTCTTT.

The gene calls are TRBV18 and TRBJ2-7, with 10 bases identical to TRBD2. Trimming at V came to 10 bases and at J to 3 bases, leaving 6 bases not matched to a gene. In germline, CDR1 is KGHSH, CDR2 LQKENI. The CDR3 spans 13 residues. The CDR3, as DNA: TGTGCCACCTCGGGGACTAGCGACTACGAGCAGTACTTC. It translates to CATSGTSDYEQYF.

This clonotype was seen a few times. This chain connects TRBV12-3 or TRBV12-4 to TRBJ1-5, with TRBD1 matching over 9 bases. The CDR3 has 16 residues. Trimming took 2 bases from V and 7 from J; bases not matched to a gene: 9. The CDR3: CASSLMGTGYIQPQHF. The CDR3, as DNA: TGTGCCAGCAGTTTAATGGGGACAGGGTATATCCAGCCCCAGCATTTT.

The chain recombines TRBV16 with TRBJ2-5; D remains ambiguous. Germline V gives CDR1 KGHSY, CDR2 FQNENV. The germline V and J ends were trimmed by 0 bases and 1 base, with 6 bases remaining between them. The CDR3 covers 14 residues. The CDR3 DNA reads as TGTGCCAGCAGCCAATCGGCCAGCCAAGAGACCCAGTACTTC. Amino acids: CASSQSASQETQYF.

The sample holds many counts of this clonotype. The V and J genes are TRBV3-1 and TRBJ2-4; D is unresolved. V lost 0 bases and J lost 8, with 11 bases in between. This CDR3 is built from 14 residues. Germline V gene sequence: CDR1 LGHDT, CDR2 YNNKEL (reference sequence). This chain's CDR3 is CASSQDRPKDIQYF. The CDR3 coding sequence is TGTGCCAGCAGCCAAGACCGGCCGAAGGACATTCAGTACTTC.

This chain links TRBV27 with TRBJ2-1, with TRBD2 identical over 10 bases. The CDR3 sequence is 18 residues long. Germline V gene sequence: CDR1 MNHEY, CDR2 SMNVEV (reference sequence). With V trimmed by 7 bases and J by 0 bases, 12 bases remained unmatched. This CDR3 reads CASTPGLAKIGSYNEQFF. DNA of the CDR3: TGTGCCAGCACGCCGGGACTAGCGAAGATTGGCTCCTACAATGAGCAGTTCTTC.

The V call is TRBV6-1, the J call TRBJ2-6; 9 bases are shared with TRBD1. The CDR3 sequence is 17 residues long. The germline V gene encodes CDR1 MNHNS and CDR2 SASEGT. With 8 bases clipped from V and 4 bases from J, the junction kept 12 bases outside the gene matches. The DNA for the CDR3 is TGTGCCAGCGGATTGGGACAGGGACTTGGCGGGGCCAACGTCCTGACTTTC. It translates to CASGLGQGLGGANVLTF.

The V call is TRBV7-2, the J call TRBJ1-1; D is unresolved. Germline CDR1 and CDR2: SGHTA and FQGNSA. V lost 4 bases and J lost 3, with 6 bases in between. This CDR3 spans 12 amino acids. The CDR3 nucleotides read TGTGCCAGCAGCTCACATTACACTGAAGCTTTCTTT. Encoded protein: CASSSHYTEAFF.

This clonotype was detected only a few times. This may come from a read error, since a much larger clone is one base off. In this CDR3 the conserved last residue, phenylalanine or tryptophan, is missing, so a read error is likely. The chain recombines TRBV20-1 with TRBJ2-7; TRBD1 agrees at 12 bases. Germline CDR1 DFQATT, CDR2 SNEGSKA (reference sequence). V trimming: 5 bases; J trimming: 2 bases; junction bases outside the gene matches: 7. The length of the CDR3 is 15 residues. This CDR3 is CSAVGTGGPPYEQYL. The CDR3 nucleotides are TGCAGTGCTGTCGGGACAGGGGGCCCCCCCTACGAGCAGTACCTC.